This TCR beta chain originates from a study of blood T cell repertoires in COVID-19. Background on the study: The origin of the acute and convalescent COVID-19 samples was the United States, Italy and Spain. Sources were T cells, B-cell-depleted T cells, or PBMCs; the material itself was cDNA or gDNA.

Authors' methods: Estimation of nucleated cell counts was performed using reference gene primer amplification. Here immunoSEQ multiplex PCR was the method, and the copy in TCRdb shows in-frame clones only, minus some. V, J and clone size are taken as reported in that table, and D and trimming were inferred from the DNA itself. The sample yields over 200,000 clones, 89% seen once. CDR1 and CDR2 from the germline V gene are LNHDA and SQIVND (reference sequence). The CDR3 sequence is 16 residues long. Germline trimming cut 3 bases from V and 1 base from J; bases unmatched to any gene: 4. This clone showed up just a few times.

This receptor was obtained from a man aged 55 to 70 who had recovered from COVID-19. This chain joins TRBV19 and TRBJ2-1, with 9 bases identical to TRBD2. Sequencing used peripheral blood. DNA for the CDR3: TGTGCCAGTAGTATCACTAGCGGGCTGTCCTACAATGAGCAGTTCTTC. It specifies CASSITSGLSYNEQFF.